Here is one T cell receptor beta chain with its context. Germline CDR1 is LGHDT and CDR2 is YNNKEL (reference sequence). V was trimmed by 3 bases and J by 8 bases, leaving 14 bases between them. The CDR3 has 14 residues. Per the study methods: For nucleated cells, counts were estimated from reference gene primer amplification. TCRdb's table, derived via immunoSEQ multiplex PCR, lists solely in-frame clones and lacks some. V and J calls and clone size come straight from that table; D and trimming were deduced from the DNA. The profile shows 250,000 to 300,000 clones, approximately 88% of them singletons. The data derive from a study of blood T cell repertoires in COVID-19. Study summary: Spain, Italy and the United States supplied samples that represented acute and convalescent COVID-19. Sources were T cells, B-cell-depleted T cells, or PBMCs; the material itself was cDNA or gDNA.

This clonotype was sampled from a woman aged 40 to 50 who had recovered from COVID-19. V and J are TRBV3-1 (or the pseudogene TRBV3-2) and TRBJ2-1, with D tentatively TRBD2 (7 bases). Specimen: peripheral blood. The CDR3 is CASSQRGRGDEQFF. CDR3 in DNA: TGTGCCAGCAGCCAGAGGGGGAGGGGCGATGAGCAGTTCTTC.